These T cell receptor beta chains were read from a single sample in a study of shared T cell receptors in the human thymus. Assay: immunoSEQ multiplex PCR; the TCRdb copy retains only in-frame clones and omits some. Of about 380,000 clones detected, approximately 95% appear once; the ten largest clones hold 0.02%. Material: thymocytes. The receptors here all came from a human donor. Both conserved end residues are part of each CDR3. D genes are given only for firm matches. Size is omitted from some rows. Given values are once, few, many or a class for expanded clones.

d_call	v_call	cdr3_length	clone_size	j_call	cdr3_nt	cdr3_aa
.	TRBV6-1	12	.	TRBJ2-5	TGTGCCAGCAAGGGCCCTTTAGGGACCCAGTACTTC	CASKGPLGTQYF
.	TRBV28	12	.	TRBJ2-7	TGTGCCAGCAGTGGGACGGCTAACGAGCAGTACTTC	CASSGTANEQYF
.	TRBV19	16	.	TRBJ1-5	TGTGCCAGTAGTATAGGAGTCCCCAGGGCCGATCAGCCCCAGCATTTT	CASSIGVPRADQPQHF
.	TRBV6-4	13	.	TRBJ1-2	TGTGCCAGCAGTGATGGGAAGAACTATGGCTACACCTTC	CASSDGKNYGYTF
.	TRBV27	13	.	TRBJ2-1	TGTGCCAGCAGTTTACTGGTTGGGTCGGTGCAGTTCTTC	CASSLLVGSVQFF
.	TRBV27	13	.	TRBJ2-7	TGTGCCAGCAGTTTAGGCCCGGGGTCAGAGCAGTACTTC	CASSLGPGSEQYF
.	TRBV19	11	.	TRBJ2-7	TGTGCCAGTAGTGGAACCTACGAGCAGTACTTC	CASSGTYEQYF
.	TRBV2	11	.	TRBJ1-1	TGTGCCAGCTGGGGTGGCACTGAAGCTTTCTTT	CASWGGTEAFF
.	TRBV5-1	13	.	TRBJ2-5	TGCGCCAGCAGCTTGGTGAAACAAGAGACCCAGTACTTC	CASSLVKQETQYF
.	TRBV5-6	16	.	TRBJ2-3	TGTGCCAGCAGCTTGGCACCCGAGTCGGGTACAGATACGCAGTATTTT	CASSLAPESGTDTQYF
.	TRBV10-3	15	.	TRBJ1-1	TGTGCCATCAAGTCCTCCCTCCCGACGGGCACTGAAGCTTTCTTT	CAIKSSLPTGTEAFF
.	TRBV25-1	17	.	TRBJ2-1	TGTGCCAGCAGTACAGTTACCGGGGTTAGCTCCTACAATGAGCAGTTCTTC	CASSTVTGVSSYNEQFF
.	TRBV25-1	12	.	TRBJ2-7	TGTGCCACGTCAGGATCGTCCTACGAGCAGTACTTC	CATSGSSYEQYF
.	TRBV19	14	once	TRBJ2-7	TGTGCCAGTAGTAGAGAACAGACGTACTACGAGCAGTACTTC	CASSREQTYYEQYF